This paragraph covers one T cell receptor (beta chain) sequence. The antigen is undetermined. The entry originates in a study of T cells after yellow fever vaccination. Findings and caveats of the study: Sorted repertoires could include abundant contaminating clonotypes from bulk cells. Only a minor proportion of clonotypes was detected across both CD4 and CD8 compartments.

UMIs and a universal primer site were added when TCR cDNA was made by 5'RACE template switching. TCRdb analysed the 5' RACE reads with MiXCR anew, one entry per CDR3 protein. The table lists a few hundred thousand distinct CDR3 sequences, roughly 4.8% of them singletons, with 2.5% to 4% in the top ten. Sample: CD4+ T cells sorted from PBMCs, taken on the day of the yellow fever booster vaccination. This clonotype was sampled from a young man who received the YFV17D yellow fever vaccine.

The CDR3 loop is CSAKKGGTTAETQYF. The CDR3 nucleotides read TGCAGTGCTAAGAAAGGGGGGACAACAGCAGAGACCCAGTACTTC. The V gene is TRBV20-1, the J gene TRBJ2-5, with D perhaps TRBD1 or TRBD2 (6 bases each). The CDR3 has 15 residues. Trimming shortened V by 4 bases and J by 4 bases, and 19 bases separated the two germline ends. Per the germline V gene, CDR1 is DFQATT and CDR2 is SNEGSKA (reference sequence).